This record looks at one T cell receptor beta chain sequence and its context. The antigen is unknown. Sequenced by immunoSEQ multiplex PCR; TCRdb stores in-frame clones only, minus some. The table has about 86,000 clones, 91% seen once. Per germline, CDR1 LNHDA and CDR2 SQIVND (reference sequence). V gave up 5 bases and J gave up 2 bases; unmatched junction bases: 5. This CDR3 spans 14 amino acids. This specimen comes from a study of graft-versus-host responses after intestinal transplantation. Across the whole study: Grafts that recipients had were multivisceral, liver-intestinal, or isolated intestinal transplants. Study-level results: Recipient-marrow GvH clones were detected, some having first appeared in ileum or blood. The study found high graft-versus-host to host-versus-graft clonal ratios in allografts of patients with graft-donor T cell macrochimerism.

This chain joins TRBV19 and TRBJ2-7; 8 positions agree with TRBD1. This TCR was sampled from a human donor who received an intestinal transplant. The sample here was unstimulated CD8+ T cells sorted from spleen or lymph node cells, taken before intestinal transplant. CDR3 nucleotides: TGTGCCAGTAGTGGCGGGACAGGTGCCTACGAGCAGTACTTC. This sequence encodes CASSGGTGAYEQYF.